This T cell receptor beta chain is drawn from a study of cytomegalovirus exposure and HLA in healthy donors. Overall study context: Of all 398 donors who were genotyped, under 90% belonged to the Caucasian-associated ancestry cluster. Regarding the study as a whole: HLA allele associations emerged for some 16,000 TCR beta sequences in a later analysis, at 0.05 false discovery rate. Sequencing likely produced, as an artifact, a cluster of highly shared sequence variants.

Details on this clone: Its target is not known.

Researchers ran the PCR with 60 Vbeta and 13 Jbeta primers. Assay: immunoSEQ multiplex PCR; the TCRdb copy retains only in-frame clones and omits some. In the table there are about 120,000 clones, 81% of which are singletons. The TCR comes from a man aged 40-55 years in good health and CMV-seronegative. Sequenced material: PBMCs.

The chain's CDR3 is CASSQDWGTSSTETQYF. The CDR3, as DNA: TGCGCCAGCAGCCAAGATTGGGGGACTAGTTCGACGGAGACCCAGTACTTC. The rearrangement links TRBV4-1 to TRBJ2-5, with 8 positions matching TRBD2. J lost 5 bases, V lost 0 bases, and 11 bases had no gene match. The CDR3 covers 17 residues. In germline, CDR1 is MGHRA, CDR2 YSYEKL.